These 16 T cell receptor beta chains share one sample of origin, sequenced in a study of blood T cell repertoires in COVID-19 (dated by TCRdb to about 2020). The library was prepared using the immunoSEQ multiplex PCR assay. TCRdb retrieved this table from immuneACCESS and kept in-frame rearrangements only. Not all clones are present; in checked studies, unresolved V genes account for under half, and no reason is known for the remainder. The sample contains 90,000 to 120,000 clones, around 92% of them found a single time. Of the sample, roughly 4.9% falls within the top ten clones. Sequencing used peripheral blood. The receptors here all came from a man aged 35-49 years with active or convalescent COVID-19.

This clone was counted a single time. This rearrangement joins TRBV15 to TRBJ1-4; tentative D call: TRBD1 (5 bases). Trimming pared 4 bases from V and 7 bases from J, leaving 13 bases between. Per the germline V gene, CDR1 is LNHNV and CDR2 is YYDKDF (reference sequence). This CDR3 is built from 14 residues. As DNA, the CDR3 is TGTGCCACCAGCAAAAGGGGCGGAAGTGAAAAACTGTTTTTT. Translating it yields CATSKRGGSEKLFF.

The chain links TRBV28 to TRBJ1-6; 9 bases agree with TRBD1. Germline CDR1 is MDHEN and CDR2 is SYDVKM. The length of the CDR3 is 16 residues. With V trimmed by 5 bases and J by 9 bases, 11 bases remained unmatched. Here the CDR3 reads CASSPPQTGGSSPLHF. Here the CDR3 DNA reads TGTGCCAGCAGTCCCCCCCAAACAGGGGGCAGTTCACCCCTCCACTTT.

J is TRBJ2-1 and V is TRBV6-6; tentative D call: TRBD1 (6 bases). With 6 bases removed from V and 4 bases from J, the gap between germline ends came to 13 bases. CDR1 and CDR2 from the germline V gene are MNHNY and SVGAGI (reference sequence). The CDR3 length is 14 residues. The CDR3 here is CASSRAGTYNEQFF. The CDR3 coding sequence is TGTGCCAGCAGCCGAGCCGGGACATACAATGAGCAGTTCTTC.

The J gene is TRBJ2-5, the V gene TRBV24-1, with TRBD2 matching 10 bases. V was pared by 2 bases and J by 5 bases, with 4 bases of the junction left unmatched. From germline, CDR1 is KGHDR and CDR2 SFDVKD. This CDR3 spans 15 amino acids. The CDR3 sequence: CATSDSGTSDETQYF. CDR3 in DNA: TGTGCCACCAGTGATTCAGGGACTAGCGACGAGACCCAGTACTTC.

The genes are TRBV19 and TRBJ1-2; 9 nucleotides match TRBD1. The CDR3 is made up of 15 amino acids. CDR1 and CDR2 from the germline V gene are LNHDA and SQIVND (reference sequence). With V trimmed by 6 bases and J by 8 bases, 13 bases remained unmatched. The CDR3 DNA follows: TGTGCCAGTAGACTCCGGGACAGGGATGGGGAGGGCTACACCTTC. This codes for CASRLRDRDGEGYTF.

V gene TRBV7-2 combines with J gene TRBJ1-3; unclear D gene. CDR1 and CDR2 from the germline V gene are SGHTA and FQGNSA. The CDR3 covers 18 residues. CDR3: CASTKKATESASGNTIYF. The CDR3 DNA follows: TGTGCTTCGACCAAGAAGGCTACAGAGTCAGCTTCTGGAAACACCATATATTTT.

The chain links TRBV5-1 to TRBJ2-1; D ambiguous. This CDR3 has 13 residues. In germline, CDR1 is SGHRS, CDR2 YFSETQ. The V and J ends lost 4 bases and 0 bases respectively, with 5 bases between them. CDR3 sequence: CASSEISYNEQFF. CDR3 in DNA: TGCGCCAGCAGCGAGATCTCCTACAATGAGCAGTTCTTC.

This sequence joins TRBV23-1 and TRBJ2-2; 9 bases align to TRBD1. TRBV23-1 is annotated as an ORF whose role is uncertain. CDR3 length: 16 amino acids. The V gene end was trimmed by 3 bases and the J gene end by 4 bases; junction bases not matched to a gene: 6. The DNA of the CDR3 is TGCGCCAGCAGTCACCCGGACAGGGGTCCCACCGGGGAGCTGTTTTTT. Amino acids: CASSHPDRGPTGELFF.

Only one count was recorded for this clone. The chain has TRBV14 and TRBJ2-1, with D hard to call. The CDR3 has 14 residues. V was pared by 6 bases and J by 4 bases, with 13 bases between. The germline gives CDR1 SGHDN, CDR2 FVKESK. DNA for the CDR3: TGTGCCAGCAGTGAGCTAGGATCGTACAATGAGCAGTTCTTC. The encoded protein is CASSELGSYNEQFF. Complete variable domain (other parts from reference TRBV14 and TRBJ2-1): EAGVTQFPSHSVIEKGQTVTLRCDPISGHDNLYWYRRVMGKEIKFLLHFVKESKQDESGMPNNRFLAERTGGTYSTLKVQPAELEDSGVYFCASSELGSYNEQFFGPGTRLTVL.

The genes are TRBV7-6 and TRBJ2-6; D may be TRBD1 (6 bases). Trimming shortened V by 3 bases and J by 2 bases, and 8 bases separated the two germline ends. Germline lookup yields CDR1 SGHVS and CDR2 FNYEAQ. The CDR3 contains 15 residues. The CDR3 spells CASSLGAAGANVLTF. CDR3 nucleotides: TGTGCCAGCAGCTTGGGGGCCGCTGGGGCCAACGTCCTGACTTTC.

The chain employs TRBV29-1 and TRBJ2-1, with TRBD1 as a possible D gene (6 bases). The CDR3 covers 13 residues. V gave up 5 bases and J gave up 4 bases, with 12 bases separating them. CDR1 is SQVTM, CDR2 ANQGSEA, per germline. CDR3 loop: CSVIRDTYNEQFF. Here the CDR3 DNA reads TGCAGCGTTATCCGGGACACTTACAATGAGCAGTTCTTC.

The V gene is TRBV3-1 (or the pseudogene TRBV3-2), the J gene TRBJ2-3; 10 bases fit TRBD2. Trimming cost V 5 bases and J 0 bases; bases outside gene matches: 11. The CDR3 runs 18 residues. Germline CDR1 and CDR2: LGHDT and YNNKEL (reference sequence). This chain's CDR3 is CASSTSSGSIASTDTQYF. The CDR3 nucleotides read TGTGCCAGCAGCACGTCTAGCGGGAGCATCGCTAGCACAGATACGCAGTATTTT.

In its sample, this clone was seen once. Different DNA sequences within this sample yield the same CDR3. The rearrangement links TRBV20-1 to TRBJ1-2; D ambiguous. In germline, CDR1 is DFQATT, CDR2 SNEGSKA (reference sequence). The V gene lost 3 bases and the J gene lost 8 bases, with 4 bases spanning the gap. The CDR3 consists of 9 residues. The CDR3 DNA sequence: TGCAGTGCTAGGGGCGGCTACACCTTC. It encodes CSARGGYTF.

The chain employs TRBV18 and TRBJ2-1; D might be TRBD2 (6 bases). V was shortened by 3 bases and J by 0 bases, with 9 bases between the two germline ends. There are 15 residues in the CDR3. In germline, CDR1 is KGHSH, CDR2 LQKENI. CDR3 coding DNA: TGTGCCAGCTCACCGGGGACTGTCTCCTACAATGAGCAGTTCTTC. Translated: CASSPGTVSYNEQFF.

The J gene is TRBJ2-3, the V gene TRBV7-3, with 9 nucleotides matching TRBD1. Looked up from germline, CDR1 is SGHTA and CDR2 is FQGTGA. This CDR3 has 15 residues. J lost 4 bases, V lost 3 bases, and 5 bases had no gene match. The CDR3 reads CASSFGTGIADTQYF. CDR3 coding DNA: TGTGCCAGCAGCTTTGGGACAGGGATAGCAGATACGCAGTATTTT.

The rearrangement uses TRBV19 and TRBJ2-7, with D perhaps matching TRBD1 (5 bases). Between the trimmed V and J ends, which lost 6 bases and 4 bases, there was a span of 10 bases. This CDR3 has 12 residues. The germline gives CDR1 LNHDA, CDR2 SQIVND (reference sequence). The CDR3, as DNA: TGTGCCAGTAGGAGTGACAGTTACGAGCAGTACTTC. Protein product: CASRSDSYEQYF.